What follows is one T cell receptor beta chain and its context. The antigen is not known. These data are taken from a study of shared clonotypes between healthy human individuals. Study summary: The study enrolled a couple of women and three men aged 18 to 49. Study results and limitations: Several donors had 4% to 6.5% of their naive CD4 clonotypes in common. Shared clonotypes across all four donors exceeded non-shared ones in generation probability.

The data were produced by immunoSEQ multiplex PCR, yet TCRdb's version contains in-frame clones alone and is incomplete. The repertoire includes more than 500,000 clones, more than 95% of them detected once, and 0.064% sits in the top ten. The germline V and J ends were trimmed by 6 bases and 0 bases, with 23 bases remaining between them. The CDR3 totals 19 residues. Sequenced sample: naive CD4+ T cells sorted from blood. The subset here: CD45RA+ positively selected. The gene calls are TRBV23-1 and TRBJ1-4; no reliable D call. TRBV23-1 is classed as an ORF, of uncertain function. This clonotype was obtained from a woman between 25 and 40 years old in good health. CDR3 nucleotide sequence: TGCGCCAGCAGCAGCCCTACAAGAACTCCCCTAGCAACTAATGAAAAACTGTTTTTT. It codes for CASSSPTRTPLATNEKLFF.